The rows below give T cell receptor beta chains drawn from one sample of a study of shared clonotypes between healthy human individuals. Sequencing was performed with immunoSEQ multiplex PCR; in TCRdb, only in-frame clones are kept and a portion is missing. Counted here are fewer than 850,000 clones, 90% to 98% occurring once; the ten biggest clones make up less than 0.25%. Sequenced input: naive CD8+ T cells sorted from blood. These receptors were taken from a man aged 30 to 45 in good health. The CDR3 runs from the conserved cysteine through the conserved F or W. A D gene is named only where the DNA matches it firmly. A clone size is listed for some rows: how often the clone was seen (once, few, many), or a class if it is expanded.

TRBJ2-5	12	NA	TRBV13	NA	CASSLDRETQYF	TGTGCCAGCAGCTTGGACAGAGAGACCCAGTACTTC
TRBJ2-1	17	once	TRBV7-9	NA	CASSLGMRTIKYNEQFF	TGTGCCAGCAGCTTGGGGATGCGGACTATAAAATACAATGAGCAGTTCTTC
TRBJ1-4	16	NA	TRBV7-9	NA	CASSLVTGIGNEKLFF	TGTGCCAGCAGCTTAGTTACAGGGATTGGGAATGAAAAACTGTTTTTT
TRBJ2-3	16	NA	TRBV18	NA	CASSPEGRVRADTQYF	TGTGCCAGCTCACCAGAGGGTCGGGTACGAGCAGATACGCAGTATTTT
TRBJ2-7	13	NA	TRBV27	TRBD2	CASSYRDYYEQYF	TGTGCCAGCAGTTACCGGGACTACTACGAGCAGTACTTC
TRBJ2-7	14	NA	TRBV6-5	NA	CASSYRVASYEQYF	TGTGCCAGCAGTTACAGGGTAGCCTCCTACGAGCAGTACTTC
TRBJ2-1	16	NA	TRBV4-3	TRBD2	CASSQDPGTSYNEQFF	TGCGCCAGCAGCCAAGATCCTGGGACTAGTTATAATGAGCAGTTCTTC
TRBJ1-1	14	NA	TRBV27	NA	CASSSEGLSAEAFF	TGTGCCAGCAGTTCGGAGGGTTTATCGGCTGAAGCTTTCTTT
TRBJ2-7	14	NA	TRBV7-9	TRBD1	CASSSRDRGYEQYF	TGTGCCAGCAGCTCCCGGGACAGGGGCTACGAGCAGTACTTC
TRBJ2-7	13	NA	TRBV4-1	NA	CASSHPNYGEQYF	TGCGCCAGCAGCCACCCGAATTATGGCGAGCAGTACTTC
TRBJ2-1	13	NA	TRBV29-1	NA	CSVDRDFNNEQFF	TGCAGCGTTGATAGGGACTTTAACAATGAGCAGTTCTTC
TRBJ1-3	15	NA	TRBV30	NA	CASRDRRVTGNTIYF	TGTGCCTCCCGGGACCGCCGGGTGACTGGAAACACCATATATTTT
TRBJ2-2	13	NA	TRBV18	NA	CASSRQNPGELFF	TGTGCCAGCTCACGTCAGAATCCGGGGGAGCTGTTTTTT
TRBJ1-2	10	NA	TRBV5-3	NA	CARSPNGYTF	TGTGCCAGAAGCCCCAATGGCTACACCTTC
TRBJ2-2	14	NA	TRBV29-1	TRBD1	CSVPGQENTGELFF	TGCAGCGTTCCGGGACAGGAAAACACCGGGGAGCTGTTTTTT
TRBJ2-3	15	NA	TRBV29-1	NA	CSDNHQSTSTDTQYF	TGCAGCGACAATCATCAGAGTACTAGCACAGATACGCAGTATTTT
TRBJ2-7	15	NA	TRBV4-1	NA	CASSHLLGAFYEQYF	TGCGCCAGCAGCCATTTGCTAGGTGCGTTCTACGAGCAGTACTTC
TRBJ2-3	22	NA	TRBV7-6	NA	CASSLALPGQGWLAGGTDTQYF	TGTGCCAGCAGCTTAGCTCTACCGGGACAGGGGTGGCTAGCGGGAGGCACAGATACGCAGTATTTT
TRBJ2-7	12	NA	TRBV6-5	NA	CASSYSRDEQYF	TGTGCCAGCAGTTACAGTAGGGACGAGCAGTACTTC
TRBJ2-7	12	NA	TRBV7-6	NA	CASSHAPYEQYF	TGTGCCAGCAGTCATGCCCCCTACGAGCAGTACTTC
TRBJ1-4	15	NA	TRBV28	NA	CASRSPGALSEKLFF	TGTGCCAGCAGATCCCCGGGGGCGTTGAGTGAAAAACTGTTTTTT
TRBJ2-1	12	NA	TRBV11-2	NA	CASSLKANEQFF	TGTGCCAGCAGCTTAAAGGCGAATGAGCAGTTCTTC
TRBJ2-1	17	NA	TRBV18	TRBD2	CASSPPPGLVGGNEQFF	TGTGCCAGCTCACCACCGCCTGGACTAGTCGGGGGGAATGAGCAGTTCTTC
TRBJ1-2	13	NA	TRBV29-1	NA	CSVEDGINYGYTF	TGCAGCGTTGAAGATGGAATAAACTATGGCTACACCTTC
TRBJ2-1	15	NA	TRBV29-1	TRBD2	CSVRPGLAGEGEQFF	TGCAGCGTCCGACCCGGACTAGCGGGAGAGGGCGAGCAGTTCTTC
TRBJ1-1	12	NA	TRBV7-9	NA	CASSFTGGEAFF	TGTGCCAGCAGCTTCACCGGAGGTGAAGCTTTCTTT
TRBJ2-2	15	once	TRBV7-9	TRBD2	CASSLVSGGPGELFF	TGTGCCAGCAGCTTAGTGTCGGGAGGACCCGGGGAGCTGTTTTTT
TRBJ2-1	13	NA	TRBV5-1	TRBD1	CASSVHRGYEQFF	TGCGCCAGCAGCGTTCACAGGGGGTATGAGCAGTTCTTC
TRBJ2-7	12	once	TRBV7-9	NA	CASSQESYEQYF	TGTGCCAGCAGCCAAGAATCCTACGAGCAGTACTTC
TRBJ2-1	15	NA	TRBV25-1	NA	CASSEAQGFINEQFF	TGTGCCAGCAGTGAAGCTCAGGGTTTCATCAATGAGCAGTTCTTC
TRBJ2-3	14	NA	TRBV9	TRBD1	CASMQTGGSDTQYF	TGTGCCAGCATGCAGACAGGGGGCTCAGATACGCAGTATTTT
TRBJ2-2	16	NA	TRBV27	TRBD1	CASSSRTGKNTGELFF	TGTGCCAGCAGTTCGAGGACAGGGAAAAACACCGGGGAGCTGTTTTTT
TRBJ2-5	16	NA	TRBV7-3	TRBD2	CASSPGTSGSGETQYF	TGTGCCAGCAGCCCCGGGACTAGCGGGAGTGGGGAGACCCAGTACTTC
TRBJ1-1	14	NA	TRBV27	NA	CASSFKGFGTEAFF	TGTGCCAGCAGTTTCAAGGGTTTCGGCACTGAAGCTTTCTTT
TRBJ1-1	12	NA	TRBV25-1	TRBD1	CASSIARDRAFF	TGTGCCAGCAGTATTGCCAGGGACAGGGCTTTCTTT
TRBJ2-1	16	NA	TRBV27	TRBD2	CASSPHIAGATDEQFF	TGTGCCAGCAGTCCCCACATAGCGGGGGCCACCGATGAGCAGTTCTTC
TRBJ2-7	12	NA	TRBV6-1	NA	CASSESRVEQYF	TGTGCCAGCAGTGAAAGCAGGGTTGAGCAGTACTTC
TRBJ2-4	14	NA	TRBV5-4	NA	CASSFSWSKNIQYF	TGTGCCAGCAGCTTTTCTTGGTCCAAAAACATTCAGTACTTC
TRBJ2-1	20	NA	TRBV5-4	TRBD1	CASSLAGSRGPANSYNEQFF	TGTGCCAGCAGCTTGGCTGGTAGCAGGGGGCCGGCTAACTCCTACAATGAGCAGTTCTTC
TRBJ2-1	16	NA	TRBV6-5	TRBD2	CASSYSASGRWNEQFF	TGTGCCAGCAGTTACTCTGCTAGCGGGAGGTGGAATGAGCAGTTCTTC
TRBJ2-7	16	once	TRBV7-8	NA	CASSLRTGPSIYEQYF	TGTGCCAGCAGCTTAAGAACAGGACCGAGTATTTACGAGCAGTACTTC
TRBJ1-5	14	NA	TRBV27	TRBD1	CASSLQGVNQPQHF	TGTGCCAGCAGCTTACAGGGGGTGAATCAGCCCCAGCATTTT
TRBJ1-2	14	NA	TRBV27	TRBD1	CASSPGGGFYGYTF	TGTGCCAGCAGCCCAGGGGGGGGCTTCTATGGCTACACCTTC
TRBJ1-5	19	NA	TRBV6-4	TRBD1	CASSDSSKPRDRVDQPQHF	TGTGCCAGCAGTGACTCTTCGAAGCCCCGGGACAGGGTGGATCAGCCCCAGCATTTT
TRBJ1-2	15	NA	TRBV5-4	NA	CASSLEAGAVIGYTF	TGTGCCAGCAGCTTGGAAGCCGGGGCAGTAATCGGCTACACCTTC
TRBJ2-7	15	NA	TRBV7-6	NA	CASSSKGVSSYEQYF	TGTGCCAGCAGCTCGAAGGGGGTGAGCTCCTACGAGCAGTACTTC
TRBJ2-5	15	NA	TRBV13	NA	CASSSLSGEQETQYF	TGTGCCAGCAGCTCGTTGTCCGGGGAGCAAGAGACCCAGTACTTC
TRBJ2-7	13	NA	TRBV7-3	TRBD2	CASSLSRGYEQYF	TGTGCCAGCAGCTTATCGCGGGGGTACGAGCAGTACTTC
TRBJ2-7	13	NA	TRBV9	NA	CASSVGRGDEQYF	TGTGCCAGCAGCGTAGGAAGGGGGGACGAGCAGTACTTC
TRBJ2-2	17	NA	TRBV7-8	TRBD2	CASSLGGLADNTGELFF	TGTGCCAGCAGCTTGGGAGGACTAGCAGACAACACCGGGGAGCTGTTTTTT
TRBJ2-4	12	once	TRBV13	NA	CASSTRENIQYF	TGTGCCAGCAGCACAAGAGAAAACATTCAGTACTTC
TRBJ1-1	19	NA	TRBV5-6	NA	CASSLWFFVTGKLNTEAFF	TGTGCCAGCAGCTTGTGGTTCTTTGTTACAGGGAAGTTAAACACTGAAGCTTTCTTT
TRBJ2-1	15	NA	TRBV10-3	TRBD2	CAISEPSGRGNEQFF	TGTGCCATCAGTGAGCCGAGCGGGAGGGGGAATGAGCAGTTCTTC
TRBJ1-1	16	NA	TRBV11-2	NA	CASSSSTGPVRTEAFF	TGTGCCAGCAGCTCTTCGACAGGCCCGGTGAGGACTGAAGCTTTCTTT